A single sample gave rise to the 13 T cell receptor beta chains below, sequenced in a study of T cells in Graves' hyperthyroidism and ophthalmopathy. TCR beta CDR3 regions were amplified from RNA transcripts. First-round RT-PCR of the TCR CDR3 relied on the HTBI primer set. MiXCR was run by TCRdb on the multiplex PCR reads, yielding one entry per CDR3 protein. The sample lists 540,000 or so distinct CDR3 sequences, under 60% occurring once. Sequenced: peripheral blood or thyroid tissue (not recorded which). Source of these receptors: an adult woman with Graves' disease, either hyperthyroidism or ophthalmopathy (not recorded which).

CDR3 sequence reads: CASRAGQHEAFF. CDR3 nucleotides: TGCGCCAGCCGGGCGGGACAGCACGAAGCTTTCTTT. The V call is TRBV5-1, the J call TRBJ1-1, with 7 bases identical to TRBD1. The CDR3 spans 12 residues. In germline, CDR1 is SGHRS, CDR2 YFSETQ. V shed 7 bases, J shed 8 bases, and the junction held 8 bases outside the gene matches.

This clonotype turned up a few times. A much larger clonotype is one base distant, so this may be a read error. The chain joins TRBV5-6 to TRBJ1-2, with TRBD1 matching 7 bases. Germline CDR1 is SGHDT and CDR2 is YYEEEE. J lost 13 bases, V lost 2 bases, and 8 bases had no gene match. The CDR3 is made up of 12 amino acids. The CDR3 loop reads CASSLGQAAATF. CDR3 coding DNA: TGTGCCAGCAGCTTAGGACAGGCCGCTGCCACCTTC.

The CDR3 region has the DNA TGTGCCATCAAGGGCCCCCCTGAGAGGAACACTGAAGCTTTCTTT. Amino acid sequence: CAIKGPPERNTEAFF. This chain connects TRBV10-3 to TRBJ1-1; D ambiguous. The CDR3 consists of 15 residues. With 7 bases removed from V and 1 base from J, the gap between germline ends came to 16 bases. Germline V gives CDR1 ENHRY, CDR2 SYGVKD.

The rearrangement links TRBV10-3 to TRBJ1-5; the D gene is possibly TRBD1 (5 bases). The J call may be wrong; the DNA end is better matched by TRBJ1-3. From germline, CDR1 is ENHRY and CDR2 SYGVKD. This CDR3 has 17 amino acids. CDR3 amino acids: CAIRAVLAGGSGNTIYF. CDR3 sequence (DNA): TGTGCCATCAGGGCGGTATTGGCGGGGGGCTCTGGAAACACCATATATTTT.

This clonotype was seen many times. J is TRBJ2-2 and V is TRBV7-3; no definite D call. The CDR3 sequence is 14 residues long. Germline CDR1 reads SGHTA; CDR2 reads FQGTGA. V was clipped by 4 bases and J by 6 bases, with 12 bases between them. The CDR3 region has the DNA TGTGCCAGCAGCTCTCGTAGGAGCCCCGGGGAGCTGTTTTTT. Amino acid sequence: CASSSRRSPGELFF.

V gene TRBV12-3 or TRBV12-4 combines with J gene TRBJ1-2; 7 bases map to TRBD1. This CDR3 region has 13 residues. After removal of 7 bases from V and 4 bases from J, the junction contained 6 bases not matched to a gene. The CDR3 region is CASTTTGTYGYTF. As DNA, the CDR3 is TGTGCCAGCACCACGACAGGGACCTATGGCTACACCTTC.

The chain has TRBV2 and TRBJ1-5; maybe TRBD1 (5 bases). The CDR3 loop spans 13 amino acids. With 9 bases removed from V and 1 base from J, the gap between germline ends came to 10 bases. Germline V gives CDR1 SNHLY, CDR2 FYNNEI. The CDR3 coding sequence is TGTGCCAGACAGGTCGGAAGCAATCAGCCCCAGCATTTT. Its translation is CARQVGSNQPQHF.

V and J are TRBV10-3 and TRBJ2-5; TRBD2 might be the D (8 bases). Germline CDR1 ENHRY, CDR2 SYGVKD. Trimming removed 8 bases at V and 2 bases at J, with 15 bases between. This CDR3 comprises 14 residues. The CDR3 is CAIGGGGRQETQYF. DNA for the CDR3: TGTGCCATCGGAGGGGGCGGGAGGCAAGAGACCCAGTACTTC.

Concerning this clonotype itself: The CDR3 carries no conserved terminal phenylalanine or tryptophan, so it likely arises from a read error. The DNA is omitted, as the CDR3 cannot be located on it reliably, and the CDR3 follows TCRdb's listing. The rearrangement joins TRBV25-1 to TRBJ1-2; the D call TRBD1 from the table was never checked on the DNA. Germline CDR1 and CDR2: MGHDK and SYGVNS. Including both end residues, the CDR3 is 16 amino acids long. This CDR3 reads CASSAARDSLGGGHTL.

The rearrangement links TRBV28 to TRBJ1-1; D may be TRBD1 (5 bases). Germline V gives CDR1 MDHEN, CDR2 SYDVKM. V was shortened by 10 bases and J by 7 bases, with 13 bases between the two germline ends. The CDR3 is 11 amino acids. As DNA, the CDR3 is TGTGCCACCCAAAGAGGGGTTGAAGCTTTCTTT. This translates into CATQRGVEAFF.

This chain links TRBV10-2 with TRBJ1-1; no reliable D call. The germline V gene encodes CDR1 WSHSY and CDR2 SAAADI. V dropped 8 bases and J dropped 1 base, with 17 bases sitting between them. CDR3 size: 15 residues. CDR3 region: CASPLNLAQNTEAFF. CDR3 coding DNA: TGCGCCAGCCCCCTAAACCTGGCTCAGAACACTGAAGCTTTCTTT.

The chain has TRBV20-1 and TRBJ1-4, with 7 bases fitting TRBD1. The CDR3 sequence is 15 residues long. Losses at the gene ends were 6 bases for V and 10 bases for J; bases not matched to a gene: 17. Germline values: CDR1 DFQATT, CDR2 SNEGSKA (reference sequence). The CDR3 DNA follows: TGCAGTGCCAACGAAATACAGAGGACAGGTGGAAAACTGTTTTTT. Translated: CSANEIQRTGGKLFF.

This clonotype was recorded at least ten times. The rearrangement uses TRBV5-1 and TRBJ1-2, with 9 bases lining up with TRBD1. The junction had 13 bases not matched to a gene; V was cut back by 4 bases and J by 6 bases. The CDR3 spans 16 residues. Germline CDR1 and CDR2: SGHRS and YFSETQ. The CDR3 here is CASSNGQGIMRDGYTF. CDR3 bases: TGCGCCAGCAGCAATGGACAGGGGATTATGCGCGATGGCTACACCTTC.